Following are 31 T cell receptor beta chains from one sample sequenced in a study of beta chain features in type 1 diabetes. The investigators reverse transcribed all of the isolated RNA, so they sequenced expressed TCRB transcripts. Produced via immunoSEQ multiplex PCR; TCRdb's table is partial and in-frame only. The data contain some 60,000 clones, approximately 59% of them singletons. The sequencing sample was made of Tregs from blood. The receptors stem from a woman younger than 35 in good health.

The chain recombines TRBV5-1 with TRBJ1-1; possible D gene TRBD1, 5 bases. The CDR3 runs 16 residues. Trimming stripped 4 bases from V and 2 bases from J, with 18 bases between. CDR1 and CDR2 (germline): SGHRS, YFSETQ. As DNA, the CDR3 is TGCGCCAGCAGCCCTTTATCGACCAGGGCCAACACTGAAGCTTTCTTT. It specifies CASSPLSTRANTEAFF.

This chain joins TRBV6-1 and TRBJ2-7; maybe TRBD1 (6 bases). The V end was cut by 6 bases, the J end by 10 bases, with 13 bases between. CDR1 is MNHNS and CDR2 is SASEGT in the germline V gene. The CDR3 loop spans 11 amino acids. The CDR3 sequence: CASRADRLQYF. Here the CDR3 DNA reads TGTGCCAGCAGGGCCGACAGGTTACAGTACTTC.

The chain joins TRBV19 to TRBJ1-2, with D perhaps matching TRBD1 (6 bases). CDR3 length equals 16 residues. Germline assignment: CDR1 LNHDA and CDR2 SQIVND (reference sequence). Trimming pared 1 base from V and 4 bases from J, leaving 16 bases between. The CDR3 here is CASSIGSGGEGYGYTF. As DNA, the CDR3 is TGTGCCAGTAGTATAGGGTCTGGGGGCGAGGGCTATGGCTACACCTTC.

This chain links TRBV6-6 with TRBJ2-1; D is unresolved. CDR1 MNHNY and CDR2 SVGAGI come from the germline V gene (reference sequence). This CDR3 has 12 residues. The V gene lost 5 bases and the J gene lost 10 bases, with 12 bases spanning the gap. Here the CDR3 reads CASSTTAREQFF. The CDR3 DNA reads TGTGCCAGCAGTACGACCGCGAGGGAGCAGTTCTTC.

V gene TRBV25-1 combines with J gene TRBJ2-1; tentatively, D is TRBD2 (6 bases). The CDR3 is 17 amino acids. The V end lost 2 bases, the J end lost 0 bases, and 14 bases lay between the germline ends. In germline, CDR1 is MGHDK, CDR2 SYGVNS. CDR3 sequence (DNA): TGTGCCAGCAGTGAAGGCGGGGCGGCCTACTCCTACAATGAGCAGTTCTTC. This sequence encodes CASSEGGAAYSYNEQFF.

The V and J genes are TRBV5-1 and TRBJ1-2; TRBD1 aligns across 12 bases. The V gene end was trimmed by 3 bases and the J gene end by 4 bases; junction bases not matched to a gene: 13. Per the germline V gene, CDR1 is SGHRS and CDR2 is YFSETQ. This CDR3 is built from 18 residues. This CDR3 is CASSYAGTGGARSYGYTF. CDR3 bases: TGCGCCAGCAGCTACGCCGGGACAGGGGGCGCACGGAGCTATGGCTACACCTTC.

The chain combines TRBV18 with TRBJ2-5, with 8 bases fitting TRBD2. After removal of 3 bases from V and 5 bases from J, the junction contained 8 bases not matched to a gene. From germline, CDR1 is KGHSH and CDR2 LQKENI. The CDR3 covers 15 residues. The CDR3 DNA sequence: TGTGCCAGCTCACCGGTTGGGACTAGTGCGGAGACCCAGTACTTC. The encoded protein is CASSPVGTSAETQYF.

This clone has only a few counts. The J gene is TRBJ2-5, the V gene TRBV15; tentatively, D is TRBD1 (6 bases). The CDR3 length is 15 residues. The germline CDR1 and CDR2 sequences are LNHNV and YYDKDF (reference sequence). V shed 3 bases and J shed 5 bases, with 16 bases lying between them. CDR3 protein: CATSSPLGARETQYF. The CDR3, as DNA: TGTGCCACCAGCAGCCCCCTGGGGGCACGGGAGACCCAGTACTTC.

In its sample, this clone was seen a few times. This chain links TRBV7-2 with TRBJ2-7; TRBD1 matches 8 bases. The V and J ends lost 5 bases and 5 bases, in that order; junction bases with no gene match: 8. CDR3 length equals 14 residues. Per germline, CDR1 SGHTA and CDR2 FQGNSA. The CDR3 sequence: CASSPPNRGDEQYF. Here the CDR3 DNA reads TGTGCCAGCAGCCCACCGAACAGGGGGGACGAGCAGTACTTC.

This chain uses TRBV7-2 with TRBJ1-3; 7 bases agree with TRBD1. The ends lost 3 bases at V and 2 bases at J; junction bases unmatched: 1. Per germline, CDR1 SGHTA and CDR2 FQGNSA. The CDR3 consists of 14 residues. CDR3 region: CASSLGQPGNTIYF. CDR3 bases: TGTGCCAGCAGCTTGGGACAGCCTGGAAACACCATATATTTT.

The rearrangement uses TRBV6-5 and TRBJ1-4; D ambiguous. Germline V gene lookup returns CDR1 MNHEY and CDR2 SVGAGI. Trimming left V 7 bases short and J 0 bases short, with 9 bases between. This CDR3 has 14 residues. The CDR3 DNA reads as TGTGCCAGCAACTACGGTTCAACTAATGAAAAACTGTTTTTT. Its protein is CASNYGSTNEKLFF.

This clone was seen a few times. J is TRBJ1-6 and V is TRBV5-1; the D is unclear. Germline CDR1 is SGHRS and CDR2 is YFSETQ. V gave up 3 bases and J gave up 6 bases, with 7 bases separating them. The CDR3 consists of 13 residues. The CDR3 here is CASSSPGNSPLHF. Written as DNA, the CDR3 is TGCGCCAGCAGCTCCCCGGGTAATTCACCCCTCCACTTT.

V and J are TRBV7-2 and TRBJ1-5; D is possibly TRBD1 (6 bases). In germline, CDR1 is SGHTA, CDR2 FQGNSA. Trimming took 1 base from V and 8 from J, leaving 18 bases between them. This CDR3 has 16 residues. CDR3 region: CASSLEGWGGREPQHF. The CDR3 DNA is TGTGCCAGCAGCTTAGAAGGTTGGGGGGGCAGGGAGCCCCAGCATTTT.

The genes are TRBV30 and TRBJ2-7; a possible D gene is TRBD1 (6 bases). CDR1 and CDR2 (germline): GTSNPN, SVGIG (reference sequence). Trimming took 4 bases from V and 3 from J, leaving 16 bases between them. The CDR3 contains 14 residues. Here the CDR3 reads CAWNGRGRFYEQYF. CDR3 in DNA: TGTGCCTGGAACGGCAGGGGAAGGTTCTACGAGCAGTACTTC.

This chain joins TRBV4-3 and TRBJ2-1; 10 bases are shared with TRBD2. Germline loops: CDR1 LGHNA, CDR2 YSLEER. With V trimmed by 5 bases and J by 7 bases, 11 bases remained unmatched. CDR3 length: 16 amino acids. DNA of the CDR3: TGCGCCAGCAGCGGAAGGTGGCTAGCGGGGGATAATGAGCAGTTCTTC. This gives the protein CASSGRWLAGDNEQFF.

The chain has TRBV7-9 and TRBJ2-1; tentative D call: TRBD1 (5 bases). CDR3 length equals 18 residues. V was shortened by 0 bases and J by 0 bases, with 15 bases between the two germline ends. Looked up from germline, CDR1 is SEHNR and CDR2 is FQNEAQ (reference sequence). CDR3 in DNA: TGTGCCAGCAGCTTAGCAGTGGGCCAGGGAAGCTCCTACAATGAGCAGTTCTTC. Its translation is CASSLAVGQGSSYNEQFF. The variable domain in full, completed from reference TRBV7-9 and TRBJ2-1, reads DTGVSQNPRHKITKRGQNVTFRCDPISEHNRLYWYRQTLGQGPEFLTYFQNEAQLEKSRLLSDRFSAERPKGSFSTLEIQRTEQGDSAMYLCASSLAVGQGSSYNEQFFGPGTRLTVL.

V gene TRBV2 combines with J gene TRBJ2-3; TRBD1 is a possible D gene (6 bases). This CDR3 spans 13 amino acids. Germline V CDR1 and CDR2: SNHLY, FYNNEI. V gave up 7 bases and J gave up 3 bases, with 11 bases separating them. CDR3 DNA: TGTGCCAGCATGACAGGCGGGACAGATACGCAGTATTTT. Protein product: CASMTGGTDTQYF.

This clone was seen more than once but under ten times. The DNA for the CDR3 is TGTGCCATCAGTGAGTCGAGAGGCTACACCTTC. Translated, it gives CAISESRGYTF. The genes are TRBV10-3 and TRBJ1-2; no reliable D call. The CDR3 contains 11 residues. Germline V gene lookup returns CDR1 ENHRY and CDR2 SYGVKD. V was shortened by 0 bases and J by 8 bases, with 4 bases between the two germline ends.

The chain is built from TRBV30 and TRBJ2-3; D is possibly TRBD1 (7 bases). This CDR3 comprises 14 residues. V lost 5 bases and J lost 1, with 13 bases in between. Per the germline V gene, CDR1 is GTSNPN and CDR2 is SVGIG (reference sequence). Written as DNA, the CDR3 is TGTGCCTGGGGAGGGGACAGTGGCACAGATACGCAGTATTTT. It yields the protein CAWGGDSGTDTQYF.

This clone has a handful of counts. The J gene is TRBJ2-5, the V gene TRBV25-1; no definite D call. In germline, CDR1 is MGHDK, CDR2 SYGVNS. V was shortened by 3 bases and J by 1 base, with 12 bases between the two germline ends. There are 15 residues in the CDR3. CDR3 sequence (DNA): TGTGCCAGCAGTGACCTTTCGACACTCCAAGAGACCCAGTACTTC. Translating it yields CASSDLSTLQETQYF.

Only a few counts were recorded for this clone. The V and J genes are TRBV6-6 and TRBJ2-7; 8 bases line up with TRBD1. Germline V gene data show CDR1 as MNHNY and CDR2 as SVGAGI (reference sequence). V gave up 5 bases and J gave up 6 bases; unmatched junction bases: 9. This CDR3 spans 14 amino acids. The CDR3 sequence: CASSTRTGTREQYF. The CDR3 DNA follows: TGTGCCAGCAGTACTAGGACAGGGACGCGCGAGCAGTACTTC.

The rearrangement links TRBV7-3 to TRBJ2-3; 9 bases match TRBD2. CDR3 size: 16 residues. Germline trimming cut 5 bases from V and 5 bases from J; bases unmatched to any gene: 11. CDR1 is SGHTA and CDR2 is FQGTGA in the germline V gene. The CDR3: CASSQWGGGARDTQYF. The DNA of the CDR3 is TGTGCCAGCAGCCAATGGGGCGGGGGGGCCAGAGATACGCAGTATTTT.

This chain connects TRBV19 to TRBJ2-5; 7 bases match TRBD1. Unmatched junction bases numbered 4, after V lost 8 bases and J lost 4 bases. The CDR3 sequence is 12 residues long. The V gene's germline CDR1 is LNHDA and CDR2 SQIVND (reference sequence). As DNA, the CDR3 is TGTGCCAGTCACGACAGGGCAGAGACCCAGTACTTC. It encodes CASHDRAETQYF.

DNA for the CDR3: TGCGCCAGCAGCCAAGAAGGGACTAGCGGGGTTGGTTACAATGAGCAGTTCTTC. It translates to CASSQEGTSGVGYNEQFF. The chain links TRBV4-3 to TRBJ2-1, with 13 nucleotides matching TRBD2. Germline CDR1 reads LGHNA; CDR2 reads YSLEER. CDR3 length equals 18 residues. J lost 4 bases, V lost 0 bases, and 6 bases had no gene match.

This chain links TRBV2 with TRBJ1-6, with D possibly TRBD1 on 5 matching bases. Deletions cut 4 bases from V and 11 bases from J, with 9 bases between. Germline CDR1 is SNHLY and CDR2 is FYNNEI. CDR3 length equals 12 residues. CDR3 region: CASSGDSPPLHF. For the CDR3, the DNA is TGTGCCAGCAGTGGAGACAGTCCACCCCTCCACTTT. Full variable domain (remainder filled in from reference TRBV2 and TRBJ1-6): EPEVTQTPSHQVTQMGQEVILRCVPISNHLYFYWYRQILGQKVEFLVSFYNNEISEKSEIFDDQFSVERPDGSNFTLKIRSTKLEDSAMYFCASSGDSPPLHFGNGTRLTVT.

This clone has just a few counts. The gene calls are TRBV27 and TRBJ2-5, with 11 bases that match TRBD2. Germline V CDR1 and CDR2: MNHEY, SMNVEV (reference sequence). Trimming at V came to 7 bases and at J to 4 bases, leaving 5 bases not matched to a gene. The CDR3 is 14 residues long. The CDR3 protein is CASMKLAGGETQYF. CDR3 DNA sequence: TGTGCCAGCATGAAGCTAGCGGGAGGAGAGACCCAGTACTTC.

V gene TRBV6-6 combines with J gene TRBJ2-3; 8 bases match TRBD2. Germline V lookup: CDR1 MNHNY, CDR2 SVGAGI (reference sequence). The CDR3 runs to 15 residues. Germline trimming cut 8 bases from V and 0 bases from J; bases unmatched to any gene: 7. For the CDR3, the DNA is TGTGCCAGCTTTAGAGCGGGGGTTAGCACAGATACGCAGTATTTT. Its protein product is CASFRAGVSTDTQYF.

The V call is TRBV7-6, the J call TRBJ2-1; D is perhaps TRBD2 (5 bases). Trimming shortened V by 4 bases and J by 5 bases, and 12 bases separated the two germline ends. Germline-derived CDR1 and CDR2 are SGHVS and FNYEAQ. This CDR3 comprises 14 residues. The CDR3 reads CASSSSTRNNEQFF. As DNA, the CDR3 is TGTGCCAGCAGCTCATCTACTAGGAACAATGAGCAGTTCTTC.

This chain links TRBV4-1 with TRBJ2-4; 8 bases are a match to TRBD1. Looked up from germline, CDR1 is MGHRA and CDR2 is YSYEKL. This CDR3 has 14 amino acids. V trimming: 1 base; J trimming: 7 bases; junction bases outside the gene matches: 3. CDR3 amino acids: CASSQVRQGNIQYF. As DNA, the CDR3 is TGCGCCAGCAGCCAAGTAAGACAGGGGAACATTCAGTACTTC.

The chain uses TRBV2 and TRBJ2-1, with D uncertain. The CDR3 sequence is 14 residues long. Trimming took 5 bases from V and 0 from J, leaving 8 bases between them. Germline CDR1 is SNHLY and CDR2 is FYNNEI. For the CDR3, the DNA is TGTGCCAGCAGTATCGAGGCCTCCTACAATGAGCAGTTCTTC. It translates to CASSIEASYNEQFF.

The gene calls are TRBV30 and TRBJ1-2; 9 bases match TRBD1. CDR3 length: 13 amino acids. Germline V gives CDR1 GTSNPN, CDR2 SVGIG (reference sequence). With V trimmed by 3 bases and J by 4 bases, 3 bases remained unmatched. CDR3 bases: TGTGCCTGGAGAACAGGGGGCGTCTATGGCTACACCTTC. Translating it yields CAWRTGGVYGYTF.